This T cell receptor beta chain comes out of a study of blood T cell repertoires in COVID-19. Study-wide background: Both acute and convalescent COVID-19 samples were obtained from the United States, Italy and Spain. PBMCs, B-cell-depleted T cells, or T cells were the source of the cDNA or gDNA that made up the material.

Germline CDR1 is MNHEY and CDR2 is SVGAGI. Trimming took 8 bases from V and 5 from J, leaving 15 bases between them. This CDR3 region has 13 residues. Per the study methods: By means of reference gene primer amplification, nucleated cell counts were estimated. The assay was immunoSEQ multiplex PCR, and TCRdb's table has in-frame clones only and misses some. Clone size and the V and J calls come from that table; the DNA yielded D and trimming. The sample has 90,000 to 100,000 clones; approximately 88% are singletons. Patients of the Seattle cohort, enrolled during active infection, were followed longitudinally.

The genes are TRBV6-5 and TRBJ1-1, with a weak D call TRBD1 (6 bases). The clonotype originates from a woman aged 55-70 years with COVID-19, enrolled during active disease. What was sequenced was peripheral blood. CDR3 region: CASVTGFLTEAFF. In nucleotides, the CDR3 is TGTGCCAGCGTTACAGGGTTTTTGACTGAAGCTTTCTTT.